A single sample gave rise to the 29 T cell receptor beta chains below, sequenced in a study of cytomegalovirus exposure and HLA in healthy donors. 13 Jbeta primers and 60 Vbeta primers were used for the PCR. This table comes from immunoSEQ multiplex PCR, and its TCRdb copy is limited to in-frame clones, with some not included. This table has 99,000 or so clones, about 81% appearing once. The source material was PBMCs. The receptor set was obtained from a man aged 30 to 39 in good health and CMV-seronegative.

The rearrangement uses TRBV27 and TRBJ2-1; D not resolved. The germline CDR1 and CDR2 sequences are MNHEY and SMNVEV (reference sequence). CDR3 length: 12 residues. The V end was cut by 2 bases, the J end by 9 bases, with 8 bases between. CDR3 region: CASSLSGGEQFF. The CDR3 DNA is TGTGCCAGCAGTTTAAGTGGCGGTGAGCAGTTCTTC.

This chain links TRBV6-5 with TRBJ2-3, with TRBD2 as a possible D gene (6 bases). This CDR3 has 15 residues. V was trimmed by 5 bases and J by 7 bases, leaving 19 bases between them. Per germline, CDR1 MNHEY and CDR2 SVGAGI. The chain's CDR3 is CASSQPGGDRHTQYF. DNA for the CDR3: TGTGCCAGCAGTCAACCAGGCGGGGACCGACATACGCAGTATTTT.

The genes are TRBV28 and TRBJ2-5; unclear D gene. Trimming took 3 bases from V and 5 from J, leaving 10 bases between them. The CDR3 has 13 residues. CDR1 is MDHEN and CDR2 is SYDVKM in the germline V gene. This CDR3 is CASSLGMVETQYF. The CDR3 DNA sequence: TGTGCCAGCAGTTTGGGCATGGTGGAGACCCAGTACTTC. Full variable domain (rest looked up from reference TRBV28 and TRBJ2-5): DVKVTQSSRYLVKRTGEKVFLECVQDMDHENMFWYRQDPGLGLRLIYFSYDVKMKEKGDIPEGYSVSREKKERFSLILESASTNQTSMYLCASSLGMVETQYFGPGTRLLVL.

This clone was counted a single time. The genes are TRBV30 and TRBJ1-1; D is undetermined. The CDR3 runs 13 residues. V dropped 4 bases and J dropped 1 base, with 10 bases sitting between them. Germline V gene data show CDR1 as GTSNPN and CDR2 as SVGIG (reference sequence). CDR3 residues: CAWNWARNTEAFF. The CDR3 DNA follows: TGTGCCTGGAACTGGGCTCGGAACACTGAAGCTTTCTTT.

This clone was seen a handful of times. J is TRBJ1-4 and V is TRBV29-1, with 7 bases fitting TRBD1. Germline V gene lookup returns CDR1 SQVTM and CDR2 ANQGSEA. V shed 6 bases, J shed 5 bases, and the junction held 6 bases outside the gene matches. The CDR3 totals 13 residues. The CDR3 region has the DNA TGCAGCGTCCAGGACAGGTCGAATGAAAAACTGTTTTTT. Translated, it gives CSVQDRSNEKLFF.

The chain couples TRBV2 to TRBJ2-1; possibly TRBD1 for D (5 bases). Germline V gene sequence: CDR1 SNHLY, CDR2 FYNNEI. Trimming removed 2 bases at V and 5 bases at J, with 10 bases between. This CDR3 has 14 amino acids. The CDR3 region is CASSERQWDNEQFF. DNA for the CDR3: TGTGCCAGCAGTGAAAGACAGTGGGACAATGAGCAGTTCTTC.

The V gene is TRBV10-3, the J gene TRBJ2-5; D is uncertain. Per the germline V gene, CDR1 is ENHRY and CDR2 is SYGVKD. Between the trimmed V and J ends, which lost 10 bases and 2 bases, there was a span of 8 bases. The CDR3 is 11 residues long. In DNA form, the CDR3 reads TGTGCCACTCAGGTACAAGAGACCCAGTACTTC. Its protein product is CATQVQETQYF.

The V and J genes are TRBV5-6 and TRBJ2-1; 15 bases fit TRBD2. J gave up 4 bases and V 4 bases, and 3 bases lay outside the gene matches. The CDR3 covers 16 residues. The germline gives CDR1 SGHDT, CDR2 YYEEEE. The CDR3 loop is CASSRGTSGGYNEQFF. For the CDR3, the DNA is TGTGCCAGCAGCCGAGGGACTAGCGGGGGGTACAATGAGCAGTTCTTC.

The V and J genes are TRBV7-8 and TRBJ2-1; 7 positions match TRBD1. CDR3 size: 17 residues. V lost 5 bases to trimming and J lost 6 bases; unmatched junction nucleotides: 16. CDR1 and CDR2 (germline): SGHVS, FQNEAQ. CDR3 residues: CASSPLQGTLLGNEQFF. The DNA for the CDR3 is TGTGCCAGCAGCCCGTTACAGGGGACGTTGTTGGGCAATGAGCAGTTCTTC.

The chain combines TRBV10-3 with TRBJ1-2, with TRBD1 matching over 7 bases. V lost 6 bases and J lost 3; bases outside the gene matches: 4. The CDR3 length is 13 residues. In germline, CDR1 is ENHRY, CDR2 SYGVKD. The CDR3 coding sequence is TGTGCCATCAGCCACGGGACAGACTATGGCTACACCTTC. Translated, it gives CAISHGTDYGYTF.

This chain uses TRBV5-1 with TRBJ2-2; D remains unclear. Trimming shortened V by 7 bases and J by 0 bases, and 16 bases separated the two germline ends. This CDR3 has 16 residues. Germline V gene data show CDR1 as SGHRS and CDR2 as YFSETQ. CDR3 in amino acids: CASLAPSSSNTGELFF. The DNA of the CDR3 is TGCGCCAGCTTAGCCCCCTCCTCGTCGAACACCGGGGAGCTGTTTTTT.

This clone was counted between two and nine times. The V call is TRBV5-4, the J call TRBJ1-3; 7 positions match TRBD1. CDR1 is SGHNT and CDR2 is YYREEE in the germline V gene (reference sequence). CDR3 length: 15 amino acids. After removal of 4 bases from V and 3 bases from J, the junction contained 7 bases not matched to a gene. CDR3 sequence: CASSNPGTVGNTIYF. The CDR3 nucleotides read TGTGCCAGCAGCAACCCCGGGACAGTTGGAAACACCATATATTTT. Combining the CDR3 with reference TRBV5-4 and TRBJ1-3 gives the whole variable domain ETGVTQSPTHLIKTRGQQVTLRCSSQSGHNTVSWYQQALGQGPQFIFQYYREEENGRGNFPPRFSGLQFPNYSSELNVNALELDDSALYLCASSNPGTVGNTIYFGEGSWLTVV.

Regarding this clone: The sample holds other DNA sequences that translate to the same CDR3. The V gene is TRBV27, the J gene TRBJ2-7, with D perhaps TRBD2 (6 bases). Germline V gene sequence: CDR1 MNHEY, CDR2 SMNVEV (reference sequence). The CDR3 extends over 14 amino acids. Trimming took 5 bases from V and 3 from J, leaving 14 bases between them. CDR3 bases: TGTGCCAGCAGTCTCAGCGGGCGTAACTACGAGCAGTACTTC. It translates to CASSLSGRNYEQYF.

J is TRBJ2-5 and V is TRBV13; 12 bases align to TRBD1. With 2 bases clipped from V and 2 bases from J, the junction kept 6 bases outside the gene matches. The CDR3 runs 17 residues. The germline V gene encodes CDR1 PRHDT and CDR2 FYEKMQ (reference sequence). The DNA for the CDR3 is TGTGCCAGCAGCTTACGGGACAGGGGGCCGGGTCAAGAGACCCAGTACTTC. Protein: CASSLRDRGPGQETQYF.

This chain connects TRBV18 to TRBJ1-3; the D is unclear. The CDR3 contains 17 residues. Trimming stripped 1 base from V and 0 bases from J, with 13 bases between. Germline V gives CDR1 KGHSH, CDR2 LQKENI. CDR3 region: CASSPQSQAYSGNTIYF. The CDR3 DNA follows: TGTGCCAGCTCACCACAGAGCCAGGCTTACTCTGGAAACACCATATATTTT.

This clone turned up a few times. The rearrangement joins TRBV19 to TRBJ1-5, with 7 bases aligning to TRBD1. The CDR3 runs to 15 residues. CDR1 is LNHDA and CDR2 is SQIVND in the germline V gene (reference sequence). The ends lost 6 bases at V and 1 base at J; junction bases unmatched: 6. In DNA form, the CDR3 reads TGTGCCAGTAGGCCGGGACAGAAGAGCAATCAGCCCCAGCATTTT. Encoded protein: CASRPGQKSNQPQHF.

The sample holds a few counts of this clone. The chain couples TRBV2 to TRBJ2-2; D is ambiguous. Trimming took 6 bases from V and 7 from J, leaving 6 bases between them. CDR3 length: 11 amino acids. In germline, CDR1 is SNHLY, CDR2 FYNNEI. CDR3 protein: CASREHGELFF. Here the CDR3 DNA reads TGTGCCAGCAGGGAACACGGGGAGCTGTTTTTT. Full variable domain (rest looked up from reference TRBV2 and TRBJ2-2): EPEVTQTPSHQVTQMGQEVILRCVPISNHLYFYWYRQILGQKVEFLVSFYNNEISEKSEIFDDQFSVERPDGSNFTLKIRSTKLEDSAMYFCASREHGELFFGEGSRLTVL.

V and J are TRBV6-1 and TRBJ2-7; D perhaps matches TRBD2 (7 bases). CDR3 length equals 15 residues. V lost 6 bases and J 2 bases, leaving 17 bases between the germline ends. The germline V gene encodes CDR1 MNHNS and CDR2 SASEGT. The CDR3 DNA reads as TGTGCCAGCAGCACAAGGGGGACTAATGCCTACGAGCAGTACTTC. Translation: CASSTRGTNAYEQYF.

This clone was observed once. CDR3: CASSLGELAAYEQYF. In DNA form, the CDR3 reads TGTGCCAGCAGCTTGGGGGAGCTAGCCGCCTACGAGCAGTACTTC. V and J are TRBV5-4 and TRBJ2-7; possible D gene TRBD2, 5 bases. The V end was cut by 0 bases, the J end by 2 bases, with 12 bases between. Germline CDR1 is SGHNT and CDR2 is YYREEE (reference sequence). The CDR3 has 15 residues. Supplemented by reference TRBV5-4 and TRBJ2-7, the full variable domain reads ETGVTQSPTHLIKTRGQQVTLRCSSQSGHNTVSWYQQALGQGPQFIFQYYREEENGRGNFPPRFSGLQFPNYSSELNVNALELDDSALYLCASSLGELAAYEQYFGPGTRLTVT.

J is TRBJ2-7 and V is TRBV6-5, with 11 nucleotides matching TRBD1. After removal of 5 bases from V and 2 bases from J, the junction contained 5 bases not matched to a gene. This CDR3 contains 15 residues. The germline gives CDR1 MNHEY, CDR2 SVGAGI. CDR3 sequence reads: CASSSGDRGTYEQYF. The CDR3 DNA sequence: TGTGCCAGCAGTAGTGGGGACAGGGGGACCTACGAGCAGTACTTC.

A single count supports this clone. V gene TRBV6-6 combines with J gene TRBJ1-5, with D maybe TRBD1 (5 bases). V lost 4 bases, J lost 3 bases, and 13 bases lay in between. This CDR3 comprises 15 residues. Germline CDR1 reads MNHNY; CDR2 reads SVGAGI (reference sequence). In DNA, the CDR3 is TGTGCCAGCAGTTGGTTACGGACAACCAATCAGCCCCAGCATTTT. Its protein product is CASSWLRTTNQPQHF.

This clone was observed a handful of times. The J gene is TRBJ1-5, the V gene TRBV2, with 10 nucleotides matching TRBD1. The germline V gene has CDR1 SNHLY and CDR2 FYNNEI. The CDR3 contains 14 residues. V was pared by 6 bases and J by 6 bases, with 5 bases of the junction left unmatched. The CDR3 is CASRGDRGLQPQHF. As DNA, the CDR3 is TGTGCCAGCAGGGGCGACAGGGGGCTTCAGCCCCAGCATTTT.

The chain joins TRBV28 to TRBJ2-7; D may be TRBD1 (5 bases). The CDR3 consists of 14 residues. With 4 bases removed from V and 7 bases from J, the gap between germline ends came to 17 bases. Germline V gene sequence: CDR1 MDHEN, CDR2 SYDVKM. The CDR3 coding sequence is TGTGCCAGCAGTTCAGGGCACCTATCTACGGAGCAGTACTTC. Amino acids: CASSSGHLSTEQYF.

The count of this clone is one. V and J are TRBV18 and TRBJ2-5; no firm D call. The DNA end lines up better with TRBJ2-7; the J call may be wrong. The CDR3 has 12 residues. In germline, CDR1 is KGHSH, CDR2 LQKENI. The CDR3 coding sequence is TGTGCCAGCTCACCGGGCTCCTACGAGCAGTACTTC. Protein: CASSPGSYEQYF.

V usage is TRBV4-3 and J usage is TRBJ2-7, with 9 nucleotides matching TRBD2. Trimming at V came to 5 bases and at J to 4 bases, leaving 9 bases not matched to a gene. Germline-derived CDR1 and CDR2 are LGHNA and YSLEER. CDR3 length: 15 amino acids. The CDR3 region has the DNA TGCGCCAGCAGCGGATATAGCGGGAGCACGTACGAGCAGTACTTC. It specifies CASSGYSGSTYEQYF.

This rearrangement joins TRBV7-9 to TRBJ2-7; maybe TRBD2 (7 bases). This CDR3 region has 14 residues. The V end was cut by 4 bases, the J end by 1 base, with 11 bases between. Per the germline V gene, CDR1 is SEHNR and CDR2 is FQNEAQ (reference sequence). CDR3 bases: TGTGCCAGCAGCTCAGGGGAGGGGTCCTACGAGCAGTACTTC. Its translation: CASSSGEGSYEQYF.

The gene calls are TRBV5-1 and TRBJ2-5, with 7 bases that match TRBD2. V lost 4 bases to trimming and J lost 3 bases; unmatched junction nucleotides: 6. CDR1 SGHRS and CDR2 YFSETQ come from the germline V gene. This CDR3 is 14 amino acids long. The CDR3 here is CASSPGGIEETQYF. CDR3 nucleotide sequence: TGCGCCAGCAGCCCCGGGGGGATCGAAGAGACCCAGTACTTC.

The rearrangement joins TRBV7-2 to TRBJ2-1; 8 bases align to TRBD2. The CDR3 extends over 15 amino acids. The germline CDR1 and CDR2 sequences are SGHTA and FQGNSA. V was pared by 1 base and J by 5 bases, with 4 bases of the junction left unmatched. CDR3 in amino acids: CASSLGGGPDNEQFF. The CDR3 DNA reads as TGTGCCAGCAGCTTAGGCGGGGGGCCCGACAATGAGCAGTTCTTC. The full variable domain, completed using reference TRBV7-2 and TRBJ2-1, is GAGVSQSPSNKVTEKGKDVELRCDPISGHTALYWYRQSLGQGLEFLIYFQGNSAPDKSGLPSDRFSAERTGGSVSTLTIQRTQQEDSAVYLCASSLGGGPDNEQFFGPGTRLTVL.

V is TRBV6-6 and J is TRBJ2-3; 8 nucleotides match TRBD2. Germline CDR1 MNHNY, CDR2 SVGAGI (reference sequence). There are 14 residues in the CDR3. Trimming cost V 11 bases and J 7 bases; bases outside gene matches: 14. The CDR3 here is CAARSSRGDHTQYF. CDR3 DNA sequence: TGTGCCGCACGATCTTCGCGGGGGGACCATACGCAGTATTTT.